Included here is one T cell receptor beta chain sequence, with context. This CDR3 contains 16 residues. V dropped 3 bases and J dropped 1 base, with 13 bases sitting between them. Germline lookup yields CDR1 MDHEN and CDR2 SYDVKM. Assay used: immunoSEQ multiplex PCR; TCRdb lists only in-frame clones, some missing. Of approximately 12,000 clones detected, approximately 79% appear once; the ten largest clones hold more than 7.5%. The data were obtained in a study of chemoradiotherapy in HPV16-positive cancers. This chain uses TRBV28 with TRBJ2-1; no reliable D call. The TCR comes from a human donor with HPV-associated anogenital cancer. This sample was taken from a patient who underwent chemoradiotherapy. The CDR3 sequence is CASSFISVRSYNEQFF. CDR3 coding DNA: TGTGCCAGCAGTTTTATATCGGTGAGATCCTACAATGAGCAGTTCTTC.